The rows below give T cell receptor beta chains drawn from one sample of a study of early T cells in non-severe SARS-CoV-2 infection. MiXCR, run by TCRdb on the 5' RACE reads, gives a single entry per CDR3 protein. The sample includes tens of thousands of distinct CDR3 sequences, roughly a sixth seen only once; the top ten take roughly 12%. Sequencing input: whole blood. The receptors derive from an adult who was a healthcare worker with PCR-confirmed SARS-CoV-2 infection or an uninfected control (not recorded which). Each CDR3 is given with its conserved first and last residue. Each record gives: J gene, V gene, D gene, CDR3 protein. A D gene is named only where the DNA matches it firmly.

j_call: TRBJ1-6
v_call: TRBV20-1
d_call: TRBD1
cdr3_aa: CSARESQGARNSPLHF

j_call: TRBJ2-1
v_call: TRBV20-1
d_call: NA
cdr3_aa: CSAPGSFYNEQFF

j_call: TRBJ2-7
v_call: TRBV5-1
d_call: NA
cdr3_aa: CASRSHDPYEQYF

j_call: TRBJ2-1
v_call: TRBV2
d_call: NA
cdr3_aa: CASSLRSSYNEQFF

j_call: TRBJ2-7
v_call: TRBV7-8
d_call: NA
cdr3_aa: CASSPRRGTYEQYF

j_call: TRBJ1-1
v_call: TRBV30
d_call: NA
cdr3_aa: CACQNSPQAFF

j_call: TRBJ2-1
v_call: TRBV6-5
d_call: NA
cdr3_aa: CASSPTRASYNEQFF

j_call: TRBJ1-4
v_call: TRBV6-5
d_call: NA
cdr3_aa: CASRSRQSLHGKLFF

j_call: TRBJ2-2
v_call: TRBV6-5
d_call: NA
cdr3_aa: CASSFKDPGTGELFF

j_call: TRBJ1-2
v_call: TRBV7-9
d_call: NA
cdr3_aa: CASSSVIQVYGYTF

j_call: TRBJ2-1
v_call: TRBV11-2
d_call: TRBD2
cdr3_aa: CASSLDPASGTHEQFF

j_call: TRBJ1-3
v_call: TRBV7-9
d_call: NA
cdr3_aa: CARATDSGNTIYF

j_call: TRBJ1-1
v_call: TRBV29-1
d_call: NA
cdr3_aa: CSVDLGRRTEAFF

j_call: TRBJ2-5
v_call: TRBV29-1
d_call: NA
cdr3_aa: CSVGLGGRAGETQYF

j_call: TRBJ1-2
v_call: TRBV5-1
d_call: NA
cdr3_aa: CVSSLFRTEPYTF

j_call: TRBJ2-7
v_call: TRBV14
d_call: NA
cdr3_aa: CASSQIWGAEQYF

j_call: TRBJ1-1
v_call: TRBV5-1
d_call: NA
cdr3_aa: CASSLQMNTEAFF

j_call: TRBJ2-1
v_call: TRBV9
d_call: NA
cdr3_aa: CASSPIGSNEQFF

j_call: TRBJ2-7
v_call: TRBV12-3/TRBV12-4
d_call: NA
cdr3_aa: CASSFHRDIPREQYF

j_call: TRBJ1-1
v_call: TRBV29-1
d_call: TRBD1
cdr3_aa: CSAATGSQTEAFF

j_call: TRBJ1-2
v_call: TRBV5-4
d_call: NA
cdr3_aa: CASSPTGINYGYTF

j_call: TRBJ2-1
v_call: TRBV12-3/TRBV12-4
d_call: NA
cdr3_aa: CASSFPPGHNEQFF

j_call: TRBJ2-5
v_call: TRBV11-2
d_call: TRBD1
cdr3_aa: CASSSRTGGQSQYF

j_call: TRBJ2-7
v_call: TRBV28
d_call: NA
cdr3_aa: CASSLLGEYEQYF

j_call: TRBJ2-1
v_call: TRBV4-1
d_call: NA
cdr3_aa: CASSQFSLNEQFF

j_call: TRBJ2-7
v_call: TRBV6-8
d_call: NA
cdr3_aa: CASSYSNRRDLEEQYF

j_call: TRBJ2-1
v_call: TRBV28
d_call: NA
cdr3_aa: CASSFSYNEQFF

j_call: TRBJ2-1
v_call: TRBV6-2/TRBV6-3
d_call: TRBD2
cdr3_aa: CASSRPGTSGTREQFF

j_call: TRBJ2-7
v_call: TRBV13
d_call: TRBD2
cdr3_aa: CASSSSGFYEQYF

j_call: TRBJ1-1
v_call: TRBV29-1
d_call: TRBD1
cdr3_aa: CSVEVRDRGLMNTEAFF

j_call: TRBJ2-7
v_call: TRBV29-1
d_call: TRBD2
cdr3_aa: CSVDSGAGGEQYF

j_call: TRBJ2-4
v_call: TRBV7-2
d_call: TRBD1
cdr3_aa: CASSPDRGLAKNIQYF

j_call: TRBJ1-5
v_call: TRBV12-3/TRBV12-4
d_call: NA
cdr3_aa: CASTWRSNQPQHF

j_call: TRBJ2-6
v_call: TRBV5-1
d_call: TRBD1
cdr3_aa: CASSLAQGAGANVLTF

j_call: TRBJ2-7
v_call: TRBV20-1
d_call: NA
cdr3_aa: CSARGPLQGRYEQYF

j_call: TRBJ2-7
v_call: TRBV6-5
d_call: NA
cdr3_aa: CASPPLTHEVSYEQYF

j_call: TRBJ1-2
v_call: TRBV25-1
d_call: NA
cdr3_aa: CASSDYRDQGYTF